This T cell receptor (beta chain) was sequenced for a study of OX40 agonist ivuxolimab in advanced cancers. In the study overall: An anti-OX40 (CD134) antibody with agonistic activity, ivuxolimab, was administered to patients. The dose-escalation cohort had hepatocellular carcinoma, melanoma, renal cell or head and neck cancer. Patients were roughly 83% male with ages roughly 20 to 90, mean about 54.

The V and J ends lost 0 bases and 1 base respectively, with 6 bases between them. CDR1 and CDR2 (germline): SGHTA, FQGNSA. CDR3 length: 14 residues. The method was immunoSEQ multiplex PCR; TCRdb's version includes in-frame clones alone and lacks a portion of them. The repertoire has tens of thousands of clones, nearly 90% of them found once; the top ten carry 0.35%. The timepoints at which blood was sampled were baseline, cycle 4 day 1, and cycle 7 day 1. The sequence was collected from an adult with an advanced solid tumor such as melanoma, head and neck, liver or kidney cancer. The sample consisted of CD4+ or CD8+ T cells sorted from blood, taken in a trial of the OX40 agonist ivuxolimab. This chain connects TRBV7-2 to TRBJ1-1; the D is unclear. The CDR3 protein is CASSLALANTEAFF. DNA of the CDR3: TGTGCCAGCAGCTTAGCGCTGGCGAACACTGAAGCTTTCTTT.